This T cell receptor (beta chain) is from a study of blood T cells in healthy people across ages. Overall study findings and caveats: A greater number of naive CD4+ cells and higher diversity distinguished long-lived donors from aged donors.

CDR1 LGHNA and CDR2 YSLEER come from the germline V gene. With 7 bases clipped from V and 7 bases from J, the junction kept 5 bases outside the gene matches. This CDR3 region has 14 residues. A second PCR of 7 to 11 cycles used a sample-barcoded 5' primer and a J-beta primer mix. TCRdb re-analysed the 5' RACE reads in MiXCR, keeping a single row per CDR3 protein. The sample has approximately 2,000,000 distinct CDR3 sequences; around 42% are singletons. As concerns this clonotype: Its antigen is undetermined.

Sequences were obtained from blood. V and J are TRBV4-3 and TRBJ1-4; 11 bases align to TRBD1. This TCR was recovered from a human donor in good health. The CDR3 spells CASTTGTGGEKLFF. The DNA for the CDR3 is TGCGCCAGCACCACCGGGACAGGGGGTGAAAAACTGTTTTTT.